The TCR beta chain described here comes from a study of cytomegalovirus exposure and HLA in healthy donors. Overall study results and limits: When a later analysis compared HLA-associated TCR beta chains with equally common others, the HLA-associated chains turned out to be more clonally expanded and to have lower generation probabilities. There were several of the most significant clusters that appeared linked to common viral pathogens in a later analysis.

A note on this clone: Antigen specificity is unknown.

The PCR used 60 Vbeta and 13 Jbeta primers. Clones were read by immunoSEQ multiplex PCR, and TCRdb kept only the in-frame ones, dropping some. Its table records around 100,000 clones. In germline, CDR1 is GTSNPN, CDR2 SVGIG (reference sequence). This CDR3 is built from 11 residues. The specimen sequenced was PBMCs. The source is a man aged 35-49 years in good health and CMV-seronegative. The rearrangement links TRBV30 to TRBJ2-5, with 7 nucleotides matching TRBD2. The DNA end is a closer match to TRBJ2-7, so the J assignment may be wrong. CDR3 region: CAWGLGYEQYF. Written as DNA, the CDR3 is TGTGCCTGGGGACTAGGCTACGAGCAGTACTTC.